These T cell receptor beta chains were read from a single sample in a study of PD-1 blockade in classical Hodgkin lymphoma. Sequencing used immunoSEQ multiplex PCR; TCRdb keeps in-frame clones, though not all of them. The table lists 10,000 to 12,000 clones, around 74% of them singletons. This material consisted of peripheral blood mononuclear cells (PBMCs), taken at baseline. The receptors stem from a human donor with classical Hodgkin lymphoma. The CDR3 runs from the conserved cysteine through the conserved F or W. Each record gives: V gene, J gene, CDR3 protein.

>TRBV2|TRBJ2-3
CASSVVVPGDTQYF
>TRBV7-2|TRBJ1-1
CASSFQSGGAEAFF
>TRBV6-1|TRBJ2-7
CASTRVRWDEQYF
>TRBV19|TRBJ2-5
CASSSSAGEETQYF
>TRBV18|TRBJ2-2
CASSPYAVEGNTGELFF
>TRBV29-1|TRBJ2-5
CSVVRTGGSETQYF
>TRBV12-5|TRBJ2-1
CASGLPGGTASDFNNEQFF
>TRBV18|TRBJ2-1
CASSPLERGSEQFF
>TRBV27|TRBJ2-2
CASSFRGFGELFF
>TRBV28|TRBJ1-5
CASSLIWDQPQHF
>TRBV9|TRBJ1-5
CASSRTGEKNQPQHF
>TRBV28|TRBJ1-2
CASSLRDGYGYTF
>TRBV28|TRBJ1-1
CASSPGTNTEAFF
>TRBV7-6|TRBJ1-5
CASSPGTGGGLPNQPQHF
>TRBV6-6|TRBJ2-2
CASSYSYGTGELFF
>TRBV6-5|TRBJ1-1
CASSPLGGTEAFF
>TRBV27|TRBJ1-2
CASSLYQGWGGYTF
>TRBV6-1|TRBJ1-3
CATHRDASSGNTIYF
>TRBV28|TRBJ1-3
CASSLNPGQGSSGNTIYF
>TRBV19|TRBJ2-3
CASSDRPRRGTQYF
>TRBV6-6|TRBJ1-2
CASSYGDSTYYGYTF
>TRBV28|TRBJ1-2
CASSLGVLGGGGYTF
>TRBV5-4|TRBJ1-2
CASSQDRGTYGYTF
>TRBV19|TRBJ1-2
CASTFPGGSPYGYTF
>TRBV5-6|TRBJ1-1
CASSLGGAMDTEAFF
>TRBV6-6|TRBJ1-5
CASSWTGFNQPQHF
>TRBV27|TRBJ1-1
CASSLRGNTEAFF
>TRBV19|TRBJ2-1
CASRRGPGLAGEYEQFF
>TRBV11-2|TRBJ1-3
CASSFTDPSGNTIYF
>TRBV11-2|TRBJ2-2
CASSLGTGTANTGELFF
>TRBV7-2|TRBJ2-3
CASSLEWRGAADTQYF
>TRBV19|TRBJ2-7
CASSMVLGYEQYF
>TRBV6-5|TRBJ1-4
CASNGTEKLFF
>TRBV7-8|TRBJ1-5
CASSLISYYSNQPQHF
>TRBV10-3|TRBJ1-6
CAISDPGSSYNSPLHF
>TRBV5-1|TRBJ2-5
CASSLGQEGKTQYF
>TRBV18|TRBJ2-3
CASSPPVYTQYF
>TRBV7-2|TRBJ1-1
CASSSDRAHGEVNTEAFF
>TRBV5-1|TRBJ1-5
CASSEGEHSNQPQHF
>TRBV6-5|TRBJ2-4
CASKGLAKNIQYF
>TRBV6-1|TRBJ1-2
CASSARDRLIHGYTF
>TRBV18|TRBJ2-5
CASSELETQYF
>TRBV28|TRBJ2-7
CASSLLPPTSYEQYF
>TRBV2|TRBJ1-1
CASSGWTGTEAFF
>TRBV30|TRBJ1-2
CACRQGGGYTF
>TRBV28|TRBJ1-4
CASRERTNEKLFF
>TRBV5-6|TRBJ2-3
CASSSSYFTDTQYF
>TRBV7-3|TRBJ2-1
CASSFSGNEQFF
>TRBV11-2|TRBJ1-2
CASSPFPAQGSYGYTF
>TRBV18|TRBJ2-1
CASSPSVASGGAVEQFF
>TRBV9|TRBJ1-6
CASSAVGDSPLHF
>TRBV9|TRBJ1-1
CASSVSGTGVGTEAFF
>TRBV28|TRBJ1-2
CASSVTGAAYGYTF
>TRBV6-5|TRBJ2-5
CASSAQGAGETQYF
>TRBV7-9|TRBJ2-5
CASSSGTGGWTQYF
>TRBV2|TRBJ2-1
CASSEPLAVNNEQFF
>TRBV7-9|TRBJ2-3
CASSLGGATDTQYF
>TRBV2|TRBJ2-2
CASSVPLIAGELFF